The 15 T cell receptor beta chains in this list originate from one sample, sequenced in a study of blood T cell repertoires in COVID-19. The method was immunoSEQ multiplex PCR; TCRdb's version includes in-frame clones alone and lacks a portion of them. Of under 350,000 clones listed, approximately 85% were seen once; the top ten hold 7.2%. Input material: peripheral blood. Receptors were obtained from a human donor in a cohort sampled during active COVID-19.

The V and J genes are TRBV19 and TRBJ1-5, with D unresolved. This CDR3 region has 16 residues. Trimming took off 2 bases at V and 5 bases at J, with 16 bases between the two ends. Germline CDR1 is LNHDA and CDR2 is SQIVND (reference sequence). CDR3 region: CASSILADSVDQPQHF. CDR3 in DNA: TGTGCCAGTAGTATATTAGCAGACTCGGTCGATCAGCCCCAGCATTTT. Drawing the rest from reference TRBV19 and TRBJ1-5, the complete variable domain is DGGITQSPKYLFRKEGQNVTLSCEQNLNHDAMYWYRQDPGQGLRLIYYSQIVNDFQKGDIAEGYSVSREKKESFPLTVTSAQKNPTAFYLCASSILADSVDQPQHFGDGTRLSIL.

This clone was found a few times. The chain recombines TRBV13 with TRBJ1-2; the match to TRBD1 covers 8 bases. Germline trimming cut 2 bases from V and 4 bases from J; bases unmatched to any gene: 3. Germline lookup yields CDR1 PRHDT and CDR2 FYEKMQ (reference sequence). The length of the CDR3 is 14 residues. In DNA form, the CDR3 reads TGTGCCAGCAGCTTACTACAGGGGGGCTATGGCTACACCTTC. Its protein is CASSLLQGGYGYTF.

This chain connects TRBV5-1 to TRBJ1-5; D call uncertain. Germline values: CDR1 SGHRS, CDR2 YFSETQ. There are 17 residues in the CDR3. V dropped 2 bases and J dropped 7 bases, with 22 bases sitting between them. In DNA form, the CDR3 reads TGCGCCAGCAGCTTCCGAGCGGACCGGGGAGAATGGCAGCCCCAGCATTTT. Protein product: CASSFRADRGEWQPQHF.

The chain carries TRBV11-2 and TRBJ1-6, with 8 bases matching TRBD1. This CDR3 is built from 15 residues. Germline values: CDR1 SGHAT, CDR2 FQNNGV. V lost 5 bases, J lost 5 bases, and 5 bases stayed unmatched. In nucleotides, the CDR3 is TGTGCCAGCAGCCCCCCGACAGGGGATAATTCACCCCTCCACTTT. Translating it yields CASSPPTGDNSPLHF.

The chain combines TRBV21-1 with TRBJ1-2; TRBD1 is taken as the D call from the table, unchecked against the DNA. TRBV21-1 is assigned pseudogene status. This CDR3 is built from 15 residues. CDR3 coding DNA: TGTGCCAGCAGCCATTCCATGGACAGGGTCTATGGCTACACCTTC. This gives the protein CASSHSMDRVYGYTF.

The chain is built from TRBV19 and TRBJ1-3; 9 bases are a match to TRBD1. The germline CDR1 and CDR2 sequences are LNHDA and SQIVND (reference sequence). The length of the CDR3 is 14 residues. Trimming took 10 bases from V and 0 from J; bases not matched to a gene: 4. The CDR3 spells CATETGGSGNTIYF. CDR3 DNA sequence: TGTGCCACCGAGACAGGGGGCTCTGGAAACACCATATATTTT.

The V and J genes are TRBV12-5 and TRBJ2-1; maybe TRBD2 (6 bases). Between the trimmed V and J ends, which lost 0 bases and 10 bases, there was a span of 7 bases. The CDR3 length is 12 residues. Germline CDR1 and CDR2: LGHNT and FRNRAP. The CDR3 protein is CASGLVRGEQFF. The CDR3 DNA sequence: TGTGCTAGTGGTTTGGTACGGGGGGAGCAGTTCTTC.

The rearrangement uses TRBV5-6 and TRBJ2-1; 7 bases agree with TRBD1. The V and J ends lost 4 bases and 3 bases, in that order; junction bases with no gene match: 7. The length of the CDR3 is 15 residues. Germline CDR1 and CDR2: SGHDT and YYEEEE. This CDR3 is CASSPPGQVYNEQFF. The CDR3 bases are TGTGCCAGCAGCCCCCCAGGACAGGTCTACAATGAGCAGTTCTTC.

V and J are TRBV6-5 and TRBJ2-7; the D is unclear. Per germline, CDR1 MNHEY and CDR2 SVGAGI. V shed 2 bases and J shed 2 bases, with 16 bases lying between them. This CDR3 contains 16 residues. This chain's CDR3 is CASSYGVAGTTYEQYF. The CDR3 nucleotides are TGTGCCAGCAGTTACGGAGTCGCTGGAACGACCTACGAGCAGTACTTC.

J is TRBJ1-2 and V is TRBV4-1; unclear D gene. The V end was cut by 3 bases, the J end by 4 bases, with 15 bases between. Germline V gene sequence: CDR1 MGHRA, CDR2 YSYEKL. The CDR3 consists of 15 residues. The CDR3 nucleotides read TGCGCCAGCAGCCAGCTTATCCGAGGGAGCTATGGCTACACCTTC. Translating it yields CASSQLIRGSYGYTF.

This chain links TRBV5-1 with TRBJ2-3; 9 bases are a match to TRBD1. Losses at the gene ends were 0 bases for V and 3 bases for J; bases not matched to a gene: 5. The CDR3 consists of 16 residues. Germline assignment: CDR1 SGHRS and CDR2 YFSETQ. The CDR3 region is CASSLARTGVTDTQYF. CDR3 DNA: TGCGCCAGCAGCTTGGCTAGGACAGGGGTAACAGATACGCAGTATTTT. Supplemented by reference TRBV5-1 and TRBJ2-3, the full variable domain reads KAGVTQTPRYLIKTRGQQVTLSCSPISGHRSVSWYQQTPGQGLQFLFEYFSETQRNKGNFPGRFSGRQFSNSRSEMNVSTLELGDSALYLCASSLARTGVTDTQYFGPGTRLTVL.

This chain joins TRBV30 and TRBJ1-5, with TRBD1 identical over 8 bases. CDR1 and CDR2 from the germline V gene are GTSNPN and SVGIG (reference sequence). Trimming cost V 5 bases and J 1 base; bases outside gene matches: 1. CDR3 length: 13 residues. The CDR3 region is CAWDRGSNQPQHF. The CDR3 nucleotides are TGTGCCTGGGACAGGGGAAGCAATCAGCCCCAGCATTTT.

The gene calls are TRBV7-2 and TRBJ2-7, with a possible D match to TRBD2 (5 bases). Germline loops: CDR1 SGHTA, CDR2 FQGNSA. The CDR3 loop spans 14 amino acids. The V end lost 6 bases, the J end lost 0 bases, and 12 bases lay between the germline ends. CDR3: CASRDPGSSYEQYF. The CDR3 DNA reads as TGTGCCAGCAGGGACCCGGGGAGCTCCTACGAGCAGTACTTC.

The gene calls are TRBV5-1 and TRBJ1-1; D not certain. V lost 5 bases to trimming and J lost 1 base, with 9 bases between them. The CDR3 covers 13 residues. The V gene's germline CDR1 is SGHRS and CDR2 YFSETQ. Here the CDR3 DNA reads TGCGCCAGCAGTCTGGTAGCGAACACTGAAGCTTTCTTT. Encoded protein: CASSLVANTEAFF.

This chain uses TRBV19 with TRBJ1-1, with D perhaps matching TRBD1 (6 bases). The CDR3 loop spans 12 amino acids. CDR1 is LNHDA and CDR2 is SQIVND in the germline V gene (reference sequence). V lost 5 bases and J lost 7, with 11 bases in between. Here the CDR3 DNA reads TGTGCCAGTAGTCCTGGACAGCTTGAAGCTTTCTTT. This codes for CASSPGQLEAFF.